What follows are 5 T cell receptor beta chains derived from one specimen sequenced in a study of CD8+CD57+ T cells in acquired aplastic anemia. According to the study, genomic DNA was the template for TCR beta VDJ and CDR3 profiling. TCRdb processed the reads anew with MiXCR; each CDR3 protein has one entry. The sample carries about 110,000 distinct CDR3 sequences, around 53% recorded once. Sequencing used sorted CD4+, CD8+, or CD8+CD57+ T cells (not recorded which) from PBMCs. The source of these receptors is a human donor in good health, serving as a control.

The CDR3 sequence: CASSQDPSGVAQFF. The CDR3 DNA reads as TGCGCCAGCAGCCAAGACCCTAGCGGGGTCGCCCAGTTCTTC. This chain links TRBV4-3 with TRBJ2-1; 9 nucleotides align to TRBD2. In germline, CDR1 is LGHNA, CDR2 YSLEER. With 0 bases clipped from V and 13 bases from J, the junction kept 7 bases outside the gene matches. CDR3 length equals 14 residues.

The rearrangement uses TRBV2 and TRBJ2-7; D remains ambiguous. Germline CDR1 SNHLY, CDR2 FYNNEI. V was shortened by 6 bases and J by 0 bases, with 12 bases between the two germline ends. The CDR3 is made up of 14 amino acids. In DNA, the CDR3 is TGTGCCAGCAGCCCCGGTGGGGACTCCTACGAGCAGTACTTC. Translating gives CASSPGGDSYEQYF.

This clonotype was recorded only once. The chain joins TRBV7-9 to TRBJ1-1; 10 bases align to TRBD1. V lost 5 bases, J lost 11 bases, and 8 bases stayed unmatched. Looked up from germline, CDR1 is SEHNR and CDR2 is FQNEAQ (reference sequence). The CDR3 runs 13 residues. This chain's CDR3 is CASSQEGTGVAFF. CDR3 sequence (DNA): TGTGCCAGCAGCCAAGAAGGGACAGGGGTTGCTTTCTTT. Using reference TRBV7-9 and TRBJ1-1 for the parts outside the CDR3, the full variable domain is DTGVSQNPRHKITKRGQNVTFRCDPISEHNRLYWYRQTLGQGPEFLTYFQNEAQLEKSRLLSDRFSAERPKGSFSTLEIQRTEQGDSAMYLCASSQEGTGVAFFGQGTRLTVV.

The table lists this clonotype with a few counts. The chain is built from TRBV19 and TRBJ2-7; D remains unclear. The CDR3 spans 11 residues. V dropped 4 bases and J dropped 4 bases, with 5 bases sitting between them. The germline CDR1 and CDR2 sequences are LNHDA and SQIVND (reference sequence). The CDR3 region is CASSNGYEQYF. CDR3 in DNA: TGTGCCAGTAGTAATGGGTACGAGCAGTACTTC.

In its sample, this clonotype was seen a few times. The chain employs TRBV30 and TRBJ2-2; D is ambiguous. The V end lost 8 bases, the J end lost 0 bases, and 13 bases lay between the germline ends. The germline V gene has CDR1 GTSNPN and CDR2 SVGIG (reference sequence). The CDR3 is made up of 14 amino acids. CDR3 loop: CASHVIANTGELFF. CDR3 bases: TGTGCCAGCCACGTCATCGCGAACACCGGGGAGCTGTTTTTT. Full variable domain (outside the CDR3, taken from reference TRBV30 and TRBJ2-2): SQTIHQWPATLVQPVGSPLSLECTVEGTSNPNLYWYRQAAGRGLQLLFYSVGIGQISSEVPQNLSASRPQDRQFILSSKKLLLSDSGFYLCASHVIANTGELFFGEGSRLTVL.